Listed below are T cell receptor beta chains from one sample, sequenced in a study of identical twins. TCRdb independently ran MiXCR on the 5' RACE reads; one entry per CDR3 protein. The sample has 700,000 or so distinct CDR3 sequences, 8.5% to 9% seen once. This sample also appeared in a second study, on yellow fever vaccine responses in identical twins.

Sequenced sample: PBMCs. These receptors all stem from a woman aged 18-29 years in good health. Both conserved end residues are part of each CDR3. The order of the fields is V gene, D gene, J gene, clone size, CDR3 DNA, CDR3 protein. D genes are given only for firm matches. Clone size appears in some rows only: once, few, many, or a class for an expanded clone.

>TRBV28|NA|TRBJ2-1|few
TGTGCCAGCAGGGGGAGGGGGTTAAACTACAATGAGCAGTTCTTC
CASRGRGLNYNEQFF
>TRBV11-1|TRBD2|TRBJ2-3|NA
TGTGCCAGCAGATTTTCACGGACTAGCGGGGGAGACACAGATACGCAGTATTTT
CASRFSRTSGGDTDTQYF
>TRBV27|TRBD2|TRBJ2-7|NA
TGTGCCAGCAGTTTACTGAGGACTAGCGGGGGCTACGAGCAGTACTTC
CASSLLRTSGGYEQYF
>TRBV10-3|NA|TRBJ2-2|few
TGTGCCATCAGTGAGCTAGGGGCCCTAGAGGGCGGGGAGCTGTTTTTT
CAISELGALEGGELFF
>TRBV29-1|TRBD2|TRBJ2-3|few
TGCAGCGTTGATGGGGCGGGAGTGTCAGATACGCAGTATTTT
CSVDGAGVSDTQYF
>TRBV20-1|NA|TRBJ1-1|many
TGCAGTGCTAGGGTCTCGGTGAACACTGAAGCTTTCTTT
CSARVSVNTEAFF
>TRBV2|TRBD1|TRBJ2-2|many
TGTGCCAGCAGTTACGACAGGGGGCAAACCGGGGAGCTGTTTTTT
CASSYDRGQTGELFF
>TRBV7-9|TRBD1|TRBJ2-1|NA
TGTGCCAGCAGGGTGAGAGGACAGGGGGATGAGCAGTTCTTC
CASRVRGQGDEQFF
>TRBV7-9|NA|TRBJ1-2|NA
TGTGCCAGCAGCTTGATACAGAACAATTATGGCTACACCTTC
CASSLIQNNYGYTF
>TRBV20-1|NA|TRBJ2-3|NA
TGCAGTGCTAGAGATTGGGAAGTAGCCGCAGATACGCAGTATTTT
CSARDWEVAADTQYF
>TRBV20-1|NA|TRBJ2-5|NA
TGCAGTGCTAGACTCAGGGTAGCGGAGACCCAGTACTTC
CSARLRVAETQYF
>TRBV20-1|NA|TRBJ2-1|NA
TGCAGTGCTAGCTCCTTTGCACTGGACTTGGTAGATGAGCAGTTCTTC
CSASSFALDLVDEQFF
>TRBV9|TRBD1|TRBJ2-5|NA
TGTGCCAGCTCCCCGAGGGGGCGAGGTCGGGAAGAGACCCAGTACTTC
CASSPRGRGREETQYF
>TRBV27|NA|TRBJ2-1|few
TGTGCCACCAAGGGTCGGGGAACCACTTACAATGAGCAGTTCTTC
CATKGRGTTYNEQFF
>TRBV4-1|NA|TRBJ2-5|NA
TGCGCCAGCAGCCCGGGACGTAAGATGGAGACCCAGTACTTC
CASSPGRKMETQYF
>TRBV12-3/TRBV12-4|NA|TRBJ2-7|many
TGTGCCAGCAGTTTACTCAAGGGGTGGACACTCTCCTACGAGCAGTACTTC
CASSLLKGWTLSYEQYF
>TRBV6-2/TRBV6-3|TRBD2|TRBJ2-7|many
TGTGCCAGCAGTTACGGGACTAGCGGCGAGCAGTACTTC
CASSYGTSGEQYF
>TRBV6-5|NA|TRBJ2-5|few
TGTGCCAGCAGTTCCGACCTCTATCGGGGGGAGACCCAGTACTTC
CASSSDLYRGETQYF
>TRBV5-1|NA|TRBJ1-4|NA
TGCGCCAGCAGCTTCGAAGGGGTAACTAATGAAAAACTGTTTTTT
CASSFEGVTNEKLFF
>TRBV5-6|NA|TRBJ2-5|few
TGTGCCAGCAGCTTCTTGGGCAGGGAAGGAGCCCAGTACTTC
CASSFLGREGAQYF
>TRBV5-5|TRBD2|TRBJ2-1|few
TGTGCCAGCAGCTGGGGACTAGCCGTCAGTAATGAGCAGTTCTTC
CASSWGLAVSNEQFF
>TRBV5-1|NA|TRBJ2-6|many
TGCGCCAGCAGCCAAAACAGGGCCTCTGGGGCCAACGTCCTGACTTTC
CASSQNRASGANVLTF